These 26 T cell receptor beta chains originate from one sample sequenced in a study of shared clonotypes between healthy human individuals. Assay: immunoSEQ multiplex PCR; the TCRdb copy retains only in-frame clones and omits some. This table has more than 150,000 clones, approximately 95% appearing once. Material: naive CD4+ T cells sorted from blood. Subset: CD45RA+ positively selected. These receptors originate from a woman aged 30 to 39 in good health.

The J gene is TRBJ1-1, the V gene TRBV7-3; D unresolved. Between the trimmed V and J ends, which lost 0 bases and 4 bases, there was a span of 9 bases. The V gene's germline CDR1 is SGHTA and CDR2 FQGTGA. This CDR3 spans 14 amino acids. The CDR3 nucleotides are TGTGCCAGCAGCTTAACTGCAGGCGTCACTGAAGCTTTCTTT. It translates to CASSLTAGVTEAFF.

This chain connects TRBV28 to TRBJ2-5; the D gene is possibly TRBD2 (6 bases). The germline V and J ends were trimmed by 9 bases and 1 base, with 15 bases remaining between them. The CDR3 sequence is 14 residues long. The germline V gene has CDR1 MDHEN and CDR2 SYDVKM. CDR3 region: CASDESGRQETQYF. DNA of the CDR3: TGTGCCAGTGACGAGAGCGGGCGCCAAGAGACCCAGTACTTC.

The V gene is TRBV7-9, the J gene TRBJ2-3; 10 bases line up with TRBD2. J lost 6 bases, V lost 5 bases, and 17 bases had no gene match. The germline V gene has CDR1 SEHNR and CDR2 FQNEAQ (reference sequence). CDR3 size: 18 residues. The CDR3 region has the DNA TGTGCCAGCAGCCAAACGATGGTGGTTAGCGGGAGGCGGGATACGCAGTATTTT. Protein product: CASSQTMVVSGRRDTQYF.

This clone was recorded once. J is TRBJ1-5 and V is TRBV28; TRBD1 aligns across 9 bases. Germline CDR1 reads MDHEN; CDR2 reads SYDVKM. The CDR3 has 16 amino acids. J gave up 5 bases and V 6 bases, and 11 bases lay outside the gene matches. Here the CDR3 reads CASRVRDRAFHQPQHF. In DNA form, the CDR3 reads TGTGCCAGCAGAGTTAGGGACAGGGCCTTTCATCAGCCCCAGCATTTT.

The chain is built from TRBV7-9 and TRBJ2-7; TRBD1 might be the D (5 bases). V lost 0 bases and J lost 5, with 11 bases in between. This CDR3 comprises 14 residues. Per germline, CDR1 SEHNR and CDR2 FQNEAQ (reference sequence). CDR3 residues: CASSLAVQVDEQYF. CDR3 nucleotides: TGTGCCAGCAGCTTAGCGGTACAGGTCGACGAGCAGTACTTC.

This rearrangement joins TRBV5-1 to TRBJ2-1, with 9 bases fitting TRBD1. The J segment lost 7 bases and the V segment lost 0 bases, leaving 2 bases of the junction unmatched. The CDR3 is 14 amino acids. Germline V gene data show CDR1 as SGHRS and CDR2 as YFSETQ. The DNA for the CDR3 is TGCGCCAGCAGCTTGGGGGACAGGGATAATGAGCAGTTCTTC. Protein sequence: CASSLGDRDNEQFF.

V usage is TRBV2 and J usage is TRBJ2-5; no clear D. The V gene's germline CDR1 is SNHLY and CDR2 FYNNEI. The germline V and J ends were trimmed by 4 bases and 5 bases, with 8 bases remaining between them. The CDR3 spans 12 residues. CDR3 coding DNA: TGTGCCAGCAGTGCCCAAACGGAGACCCAGTACTTC. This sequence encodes CASSAQTETQYF.

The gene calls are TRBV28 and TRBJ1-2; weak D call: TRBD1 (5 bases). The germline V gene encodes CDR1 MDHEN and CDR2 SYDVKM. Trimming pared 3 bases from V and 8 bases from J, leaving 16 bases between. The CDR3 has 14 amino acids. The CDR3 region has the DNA TGTGCCAGCAGTTTCTCCGGGGGAATTGGCGGCTACACCTTC. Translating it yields CASSFSGGIGGYTF.

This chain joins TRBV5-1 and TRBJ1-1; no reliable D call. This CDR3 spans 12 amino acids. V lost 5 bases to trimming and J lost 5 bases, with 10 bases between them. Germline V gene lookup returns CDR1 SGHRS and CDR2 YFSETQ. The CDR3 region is CASRLGQTEAFF. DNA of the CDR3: TGCGCCAGCAGGTTAGGGCAGACTGAAGCTTTCTTT. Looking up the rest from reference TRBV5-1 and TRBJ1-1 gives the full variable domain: KAGVTQTPRYLIKTRGQQVTLSCSPISGHRSVSWYQQTPGQGLQFLFEYFSETQRNKGNFPGRFSGRQFSNSRSEMNVSTLELGDSALYLCASRLGQTEAFFGQGTRLTVV.

The CDR3 loop is CARKRLLGGYNEQFF. DNA for the CDR3: TGTGCCAGAAAGCGGCTTTTGGGGGGCTACAATGAGCAGTTCTTC. The rearrangement uses TRBV2 and TRBJ2-1; tentatively, D is TRBD2 (6 bases). The CDR3 is 15 residues long. Germline V gives CDR1 SNHLY, CDR2 FYNNEI. The V and J ends lost 9 bases and 3 bases respectively, with 18 bases between them. Using reference TRBV2 and TRBJ2-1 for the parts outside the CDR3, the full variable domain is EPEVTQTPSHQVTQMGQEVILRCVPISNHLYFYWYRQILGQKVEFLVSFYNNEISEKSEIFDDQFSVERPDGSNFTLKIRSTKLEDSAMYFCARKRLLGGYNEQFFGPGTRLTVL.

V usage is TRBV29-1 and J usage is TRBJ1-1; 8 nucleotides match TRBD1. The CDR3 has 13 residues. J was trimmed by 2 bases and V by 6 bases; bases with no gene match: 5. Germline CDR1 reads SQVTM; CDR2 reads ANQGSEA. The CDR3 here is CSVTGAPNTEAFF. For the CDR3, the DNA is TGCAGCGTGACAGGGGCTCCCAACACTGAAGCTTTCTTT.

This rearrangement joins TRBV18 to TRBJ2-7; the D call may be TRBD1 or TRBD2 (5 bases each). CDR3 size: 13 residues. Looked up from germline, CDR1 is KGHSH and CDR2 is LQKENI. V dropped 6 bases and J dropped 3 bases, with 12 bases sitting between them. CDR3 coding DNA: TGTGCCAGCTCCGCCGGGACCAACTACGAGCAGTACTTC. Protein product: CASSAGTNYEQYF.

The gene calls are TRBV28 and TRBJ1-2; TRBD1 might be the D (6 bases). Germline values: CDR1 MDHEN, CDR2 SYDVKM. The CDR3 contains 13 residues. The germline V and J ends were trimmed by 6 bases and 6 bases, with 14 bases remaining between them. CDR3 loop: CASREGGGNGYTF. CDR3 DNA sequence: TGTGCCAGCAGGGAAGGGGGGGGCAATGGCTACACCTTC.

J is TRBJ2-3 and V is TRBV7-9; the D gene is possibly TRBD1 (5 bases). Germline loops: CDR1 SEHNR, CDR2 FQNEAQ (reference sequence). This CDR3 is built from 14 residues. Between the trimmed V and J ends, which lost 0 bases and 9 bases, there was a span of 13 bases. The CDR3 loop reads CASSLARWTPTQYF. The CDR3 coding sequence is TGTGCCAGCAGCTTAGCTAGGTGGACACCCACGCAGTATTTT.

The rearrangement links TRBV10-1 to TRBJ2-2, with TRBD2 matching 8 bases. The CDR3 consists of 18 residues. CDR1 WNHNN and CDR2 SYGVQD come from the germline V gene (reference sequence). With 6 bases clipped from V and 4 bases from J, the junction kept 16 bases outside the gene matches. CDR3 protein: CASSRLAGREGPTGELFF. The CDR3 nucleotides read TGCGCCAGCAGCCGCCTTGCGGGACGGGAGGGCCCCACCGGGGAGCTGTTTTTT.

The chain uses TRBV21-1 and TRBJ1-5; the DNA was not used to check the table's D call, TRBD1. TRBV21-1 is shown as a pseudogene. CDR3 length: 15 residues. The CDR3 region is CASSKLGQVHQPQHF. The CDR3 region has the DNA TGTGCCAGCAGCAAACTGGGACAGGTTCATCAGCCCCAGCATTTT.

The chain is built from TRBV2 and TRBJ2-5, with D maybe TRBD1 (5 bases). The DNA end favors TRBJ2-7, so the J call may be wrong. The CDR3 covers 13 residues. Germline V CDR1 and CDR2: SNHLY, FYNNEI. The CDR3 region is CASRTDSSYEQYF. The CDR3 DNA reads TGTGCCAGCAGGACCGACAGTTCCTACGAGCAGTACTTC.

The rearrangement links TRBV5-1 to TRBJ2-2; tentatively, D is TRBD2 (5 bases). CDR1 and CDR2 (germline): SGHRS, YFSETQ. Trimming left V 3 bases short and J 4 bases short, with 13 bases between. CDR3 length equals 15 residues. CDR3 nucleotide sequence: TGCGCCAGCAGCTCCTGGCCCGGGATCACCGGGGAGCTGTTTTTT. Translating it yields CASSSWPGITGELFF.

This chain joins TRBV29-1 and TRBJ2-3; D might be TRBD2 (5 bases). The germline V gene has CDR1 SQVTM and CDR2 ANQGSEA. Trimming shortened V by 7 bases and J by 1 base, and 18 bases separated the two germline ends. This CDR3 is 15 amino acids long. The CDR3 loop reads CSALGLGEGTDTQYF. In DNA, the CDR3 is TGCAGCGCCCTAGGACTGGGAGAGGGCACAGATACGCAGTATTTT.

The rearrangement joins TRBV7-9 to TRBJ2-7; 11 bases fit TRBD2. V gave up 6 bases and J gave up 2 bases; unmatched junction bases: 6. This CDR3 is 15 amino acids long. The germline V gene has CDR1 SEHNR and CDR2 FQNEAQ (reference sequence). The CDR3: CASRTTSGGPYEQYF. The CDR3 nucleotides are TGTGCCAGCAGGACCACTAGCGGGGGCCCCTACGAGCAGTACTTC.

The CDR3 sequence: CASSPILAANTGELFF. In DNA form, the CDR3 reads TGTGCCAGCAGTCCTATACTAGCGGCTAACACCGGGGAGCTGTTTTTT. The chain is built from TRBV2 and TRBJ2-2; TRBD2 aligns across 8 bases. Germline CDR1 SNHLY, CDR2 FYNNEI. The length of the CDR3 is 16 residues. With V trimmed by 5 bases and J by 2 bases, 7 bases remained unmatched.

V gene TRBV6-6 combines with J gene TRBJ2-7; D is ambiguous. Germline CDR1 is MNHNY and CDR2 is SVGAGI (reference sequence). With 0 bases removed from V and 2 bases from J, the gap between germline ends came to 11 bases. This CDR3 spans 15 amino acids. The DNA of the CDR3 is TGTGCCAGCAGTTACTCAGACTCGCCGACCTACGAGCAGTACTTC. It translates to CASSYSDSPTYEQYF.

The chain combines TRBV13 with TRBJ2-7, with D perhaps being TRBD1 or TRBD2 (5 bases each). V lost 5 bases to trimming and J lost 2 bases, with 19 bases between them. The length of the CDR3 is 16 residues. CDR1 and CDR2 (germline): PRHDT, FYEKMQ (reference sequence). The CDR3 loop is CASSPPTNRGPYEQYF. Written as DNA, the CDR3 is TGTGCCAGCAGCCCACCTACGAATCGGGGACCCTACGAGCAGTACTTC.

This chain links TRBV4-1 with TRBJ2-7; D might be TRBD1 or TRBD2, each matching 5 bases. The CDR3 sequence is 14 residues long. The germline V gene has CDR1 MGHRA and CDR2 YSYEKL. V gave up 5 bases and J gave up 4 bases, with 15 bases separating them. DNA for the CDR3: TGCGCCAGCAGCGGCCGGGACGGAATATACGAGCAGTACTTC. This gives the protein CASSGRDGIYEQYF.

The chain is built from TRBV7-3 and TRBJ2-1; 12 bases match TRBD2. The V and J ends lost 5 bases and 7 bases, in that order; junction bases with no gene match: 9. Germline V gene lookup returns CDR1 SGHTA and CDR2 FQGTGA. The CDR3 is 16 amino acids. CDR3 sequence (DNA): TGTGCCAGCAGCGCCTCCGGGACTAGCGGGCGTAATGAGCAGTTCTTC. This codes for CASSASGTSGRNEQFF.

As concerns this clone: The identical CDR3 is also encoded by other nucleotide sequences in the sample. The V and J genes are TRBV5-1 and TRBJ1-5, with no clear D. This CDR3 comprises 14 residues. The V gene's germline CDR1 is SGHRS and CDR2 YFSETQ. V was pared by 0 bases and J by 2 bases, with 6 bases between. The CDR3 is CASSLGGGNQPQHF. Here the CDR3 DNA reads TGCGCCAGCAGCTTGGGTGGGGGCAATCAGCCCCAGCATTTT.